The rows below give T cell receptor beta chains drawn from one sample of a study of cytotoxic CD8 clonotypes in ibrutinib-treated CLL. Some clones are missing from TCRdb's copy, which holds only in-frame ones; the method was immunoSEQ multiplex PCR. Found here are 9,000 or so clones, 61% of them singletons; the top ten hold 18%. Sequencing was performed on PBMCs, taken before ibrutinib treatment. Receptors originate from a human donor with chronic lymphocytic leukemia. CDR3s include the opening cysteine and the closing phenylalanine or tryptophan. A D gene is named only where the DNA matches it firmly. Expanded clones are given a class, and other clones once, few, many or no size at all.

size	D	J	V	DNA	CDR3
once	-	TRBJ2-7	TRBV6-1	TGTGCCAGCAGTGGACTGGGACTTCCGAGCTCCTACGAGCAGTACTTC	CASSGLGLPSSYEQYF
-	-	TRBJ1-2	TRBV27	TGTGCCAGCAGTTTAATCGGCGTTTCGGGGAGGGGCCTCTATGGCTACACCTTC	CASSLIGVSGRGLYGYTF
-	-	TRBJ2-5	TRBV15	TGTGCCACCAGCCCCCCCATAACGGGTCTAATCCAAGAGACCCAGTACTTC	CATSPPITGLIQETQYF
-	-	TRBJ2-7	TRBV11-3	TGTGCCAGCAGCTCGGCCGGGACAGCGGGAACCTACGAGCAGTACTTC	CASSSAGTAGTYEQYF
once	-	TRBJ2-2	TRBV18	TGTGCCAGCTCACAAGTAGCCGGGGAGCTGTTTTTT	CASSQVAGELFF
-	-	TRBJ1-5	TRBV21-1	TGTGCCAGCAGCCAGCGGGACACCCGGAATCAGCCCCAGCATTTT	CASSQRDTRNQPQHF
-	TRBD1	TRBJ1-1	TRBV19	TGTGCCAGTAGTCCCGGACAGGGGATCACTGAAGCTTTCTTT	CASSPGQGITEAFF
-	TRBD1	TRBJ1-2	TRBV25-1	TGTGCCAGCAGCGACAGGGAGTACACCTTC	CASSDREYTF
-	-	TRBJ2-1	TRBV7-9	TGTGCCAGCAGCTCTGCTGGGGGCTACAATGAGCAGTTCTTC	CASSSAGGYNEQFF
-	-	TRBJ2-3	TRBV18	TGTGCCAGCTCACTTACCAAGGGCGCAGATACGCAGTATTTT	CASSLTKGADTQYF